This T cell receptor (beta chain) was documented in a study of T cell repertoires in cytomegalovirus infection. TCRdb reprocessed the reads via MiXCR and lists one record per CDR3 protein. The profile shows roughly 500,000 distinct CDR3 sequences, 30% to 40% of them singletons. This clonotype was observed many times. The target antigen is unknown. V was clipped by 5 bases and J by 1 base, with 7 bases between them. CDR3 length: 13 residues. Germline values: CDR1 SGHTA, CDR2 FQGNSA. The study's findings and limits: The response measured ex vivo was dominated by TCR beta clonotypes (HLA-C-restricted and CMV-specific).

The gene calls are TRBV7-2 and TRBJ2-3, with a possible D match to TRBD2 (5 bases). The sequencing here drew on cultured PBMCs, taken from culture after CMV antigen stimulation. This clonotype originated in a human donor in good health (CMV status not recorded). Some clones in this sample may be carry-over from other donors' samples. The CDR3 region has the DNA TGTGCCAGCAGCCCACTAGGCACAGATACGCAGTATTTT. Its translation is CASSPLGTDTQYF. Supplemented by reference TRBV7-2 and TRBJ2-3, the full variable domain reads GAGVSQSPSNKVTEKGKDVELRCDPISGHTALYWYRQSLGQGLEFLIYFQGNSAPDKSGLPSDRFSAERTGGSVSTLTIQRTQQEDSAVYLCASSPLGTDTQYFGPGTRLTVL.